The subject of this entry is one TCR beta chain. The target antigen is unknown. This sample was included in a study of CXCR3-negative and CXCR3-positive naive CD8 T cells. Findings and caveats of the study: In both naive subsets diversity was comparably high, whereas memory CD8+ cells showed much lower diversity. Memory, not naive, CXCR3-negative and CXCR3-positive cells differed in TRBV-TRBJ usage. Cryopreserved PBMCs had partly decreased CXCR3 expression; fresh PBMCs were used in most assays.

Germline lookup yields CDR1 SGHDN and CDR2 FVKESK. The CDR3 runs to 14 residues. Researchers prepared the TRB cDNA libraries using 5' RACE with UMI labels. TCRdb re-called the 5' RACE reads, yielding one record per CDR3 amino acid sequence without DNA. This table lists over 55,000 distinct CDR3 sequences. Sequences were obtained from memory CD8+ T cells from blood. This sequence originates from a human donor in good health. Some clones in this sample may be carry-over from other donors' samples. The chain is built from TRBV14 and TRBJ2-7; TCRdb picks TRBD2, but there is no DNA to check that call. The CDR3 sequence: CASSHAGGGYEQYF. The whole variable domain, remainder taken from reference TRBV14 and TRBJ2-7, is EAGVTQFPSHSVIEKGQTVTLRCDPISGHDNLYWYRRVMGKEIKFLLHFVKESKQDESGMPNNRFLAERTGGTYSTLKVQPAELEDSGVYFCASSHAGGGYEQYFGPGTRLTVT.